This entry features one T cell receptor (beta chain) sequence. Profiled with immunoSEQ multiplex PCR; TCRdb holds only in-frame clones, not every one. The sample lists about 130,000 clones, 85% to 95% occurring once. Trimming pared 7 bases from V and 1 base from J, leaving 13 bases between. The germline gives CDR1 SGHAT, CDR2 FQNNGV. The CDR3 has 15 residues. The data belong to a study of control samples from healthy donors and cancer patients. The chain employs TRBV11-2 and TRBJ2-2, with unresolved D. Sequences were obtained from PBMCs. This TCR was sampled from a man between 60 and 75 years old with colorectal cancer. CDR3 DNA: TGTGCCAGCACCACCTCCCGGAGGAACACCGGGGAGCTGTTTTTT. Its translation is CASTTSRRNTGELFF.